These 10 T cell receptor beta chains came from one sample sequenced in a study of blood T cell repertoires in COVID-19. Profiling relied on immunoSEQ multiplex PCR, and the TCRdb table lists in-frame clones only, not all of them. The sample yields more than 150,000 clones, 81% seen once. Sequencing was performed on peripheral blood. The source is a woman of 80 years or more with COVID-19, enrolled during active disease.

The CDR3 loop is CSCSGLVYNEQFF. The DNA for the CDR3 is TGCAGCTGTAGCGGACTCGTTTACAATGAGCAGTTCTTC. The chain joins TRBV29-1 to TRBJ2-1; tentative D call: TRBD2 (6 bases). CDR1 is SQVTM and CDR2 is ANQGSEA in the germline V gene. The CDR3 sequence is 13 residues long. Deletions cut 8 bases from V and 4 bases from J, with 15 bases between.

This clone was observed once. Here the CDR3 DNA reads TGTGCCAACGGACAGGGGGCCACCTTC. Its protein product is CANGQGATF. This chain connects TRBV2 to TRBJ1-2; 11 bases are a match to TRBD1. V lost 10 bases to trimming and J lost 13 bases; unmatched junction nucleotides: 2. The CDR3 sequence is 9 residues long. Germline CDR1 is SNHLY and CDR2 is FYNNEI.

For the CDR3, the DNA is TGTGCCAGCCTGGGACAGGGAGGGTACAATGAGCAGTTCTTC. This encodes CASLGQGGYNEQFF. The chain joins TRBV2 to TRBJ2-1; TRBD1 agrees at 9 bases. Germline lookup yields CDR1 SNHLY and CDR2 FYNNEI. The V segment lost 8 bases and the J segment 4 bases; nucleotides outside the gene matches: 6. The CDR3 totals 14 residues.

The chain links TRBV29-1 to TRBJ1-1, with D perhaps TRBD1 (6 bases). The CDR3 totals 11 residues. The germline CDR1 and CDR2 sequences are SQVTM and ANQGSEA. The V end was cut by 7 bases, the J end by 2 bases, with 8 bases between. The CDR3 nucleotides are TGCAGCGCAGGGACAAACACTGAAGCTTTCTTT. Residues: CSAGTNTEAFF.

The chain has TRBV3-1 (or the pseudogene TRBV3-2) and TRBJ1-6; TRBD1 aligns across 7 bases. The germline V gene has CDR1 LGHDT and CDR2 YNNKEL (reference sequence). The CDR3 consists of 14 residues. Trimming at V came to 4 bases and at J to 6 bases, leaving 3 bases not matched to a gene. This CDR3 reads CASSLGTANSPLHF. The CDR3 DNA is TGTGCCAGCAGCCTCGGGACAGCTAATTCACCCCTCCACTTT.

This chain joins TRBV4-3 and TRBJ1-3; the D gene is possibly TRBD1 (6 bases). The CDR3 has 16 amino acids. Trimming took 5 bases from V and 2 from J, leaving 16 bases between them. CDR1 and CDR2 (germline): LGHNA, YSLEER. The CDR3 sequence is CASSYSTGRAGNTIYF. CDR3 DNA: TGCGCCAGCAGCTACTCGACAGGAAGGGCTGGAAACACCATATATTTT.

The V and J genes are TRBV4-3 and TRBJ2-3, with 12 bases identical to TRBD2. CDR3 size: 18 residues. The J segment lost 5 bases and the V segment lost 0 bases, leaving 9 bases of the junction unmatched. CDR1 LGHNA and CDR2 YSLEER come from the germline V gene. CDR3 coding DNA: TGCGCCAGCAGCCAAGATCAAAGGACTAGCGGGGTCAGAGATACGCAGTATTTT. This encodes CASSQDQRTSGVRDTQYF.

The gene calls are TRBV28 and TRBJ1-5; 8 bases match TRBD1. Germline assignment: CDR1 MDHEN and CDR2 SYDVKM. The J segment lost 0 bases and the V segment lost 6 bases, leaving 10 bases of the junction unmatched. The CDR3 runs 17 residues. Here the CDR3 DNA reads TGTGCCAGCAGCGAAGCTACAGGGGGGGGTAGCAATCAGCCCCAGCATTTT. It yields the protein CASSEATGGGSNQPQHF.

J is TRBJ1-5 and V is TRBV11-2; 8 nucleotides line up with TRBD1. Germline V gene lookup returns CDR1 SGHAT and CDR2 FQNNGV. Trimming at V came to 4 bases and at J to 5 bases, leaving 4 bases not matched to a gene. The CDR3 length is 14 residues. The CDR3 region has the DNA TGTGCCAGCAGCTCCCCAGGGGGCGATCAGCCCCAGCATTTT. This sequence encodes CASSSPGGDQPQHF.

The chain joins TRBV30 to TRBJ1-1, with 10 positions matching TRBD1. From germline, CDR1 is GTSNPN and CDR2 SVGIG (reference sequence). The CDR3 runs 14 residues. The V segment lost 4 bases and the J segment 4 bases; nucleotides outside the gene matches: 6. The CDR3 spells CAWNLGQGVTEAFF. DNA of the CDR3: TGTGCCTGGAATTTAGGACAGGGGGTCACTGAAGCTTTCTTT.